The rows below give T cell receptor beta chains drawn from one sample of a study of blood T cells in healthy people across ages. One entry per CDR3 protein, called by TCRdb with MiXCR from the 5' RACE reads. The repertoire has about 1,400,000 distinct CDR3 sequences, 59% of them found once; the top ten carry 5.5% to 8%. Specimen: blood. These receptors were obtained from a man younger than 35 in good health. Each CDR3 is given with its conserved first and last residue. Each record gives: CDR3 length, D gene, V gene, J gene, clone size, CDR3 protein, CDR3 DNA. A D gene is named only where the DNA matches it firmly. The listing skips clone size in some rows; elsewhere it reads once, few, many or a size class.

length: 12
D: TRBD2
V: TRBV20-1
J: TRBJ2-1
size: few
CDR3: CSPTSTLGRQFF
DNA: TGCAGTCCGACTAGCACGTTGGGTAGGCAGTTCTTC

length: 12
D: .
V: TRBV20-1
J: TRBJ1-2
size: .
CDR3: CSAPKVGAGYTF
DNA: TGCAGTGCGCCAAAGGTGGGGGCTGGCTACACCTTC

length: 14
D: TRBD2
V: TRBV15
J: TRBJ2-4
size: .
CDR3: CATSTSNPGGEQYF
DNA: TGTGCCACCAGCACAAGCAACCCCGGGGGGGAGCAGTACTTC

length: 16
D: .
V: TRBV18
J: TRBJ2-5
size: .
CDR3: CASSPLHRDRQETQYF
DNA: TGTGCCAGCTCACCACTCCACAGGGATCGGCAAGAGACCCAGTACTTC

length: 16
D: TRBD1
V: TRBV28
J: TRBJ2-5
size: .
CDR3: CASSLNPGTGEETQYF
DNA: TGTGCCAGCAGTTTAAATCCCGGGACAGGAGAAGAGACCCAGTACTTC

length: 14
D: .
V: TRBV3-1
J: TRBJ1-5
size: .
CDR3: CASSVPGPNQPQHF
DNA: TGTGCCAGCAGCGTACCGGGCCCTAATCAGCCCCAGCATTTT

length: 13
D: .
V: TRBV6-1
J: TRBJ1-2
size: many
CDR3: CASKEGFSYGYTF
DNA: TGTGCCAGCAAGGAGGGTTTCTCATATGGCTACACCTTC

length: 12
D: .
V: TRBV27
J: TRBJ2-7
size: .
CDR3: CASSSPSHEQYF
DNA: TGTGCCAGCAGTTCCCCGTCCCACGAGCAGTACTTC

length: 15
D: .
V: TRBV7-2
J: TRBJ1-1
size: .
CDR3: CASSLVQGGNTEAFF
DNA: TGTGCCAGCAGCTTAGTCCAGGGTGGTAACACTGAAGCTTTCTTT

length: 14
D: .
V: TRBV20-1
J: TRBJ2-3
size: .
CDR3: CSARDLFYTDTQYF
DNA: TGCAGTGCTAGGGACCTCTTTTACACAGATACGCAGTATTTT

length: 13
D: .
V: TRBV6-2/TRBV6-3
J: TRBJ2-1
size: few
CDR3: CASRRLDGNEQFF
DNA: TGTGCCAGCAGACGACTAGATGGGAATGAGCAGTTCTTC

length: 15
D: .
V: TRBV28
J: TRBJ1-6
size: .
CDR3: CASSFTEIYNSPLHF
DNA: TGTGCCAGCAGTTTTACAGAAATTTATAATTCGCCCCTCCACTTT

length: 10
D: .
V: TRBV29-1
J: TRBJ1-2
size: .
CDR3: CSVDYSGYTF
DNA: TGCAGCGTTGACTACAGTGGCTACACCTTC

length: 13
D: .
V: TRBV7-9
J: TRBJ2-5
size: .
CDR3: CASSLQPQETQYF
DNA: TGTGCCAGCAGCTTACAGCCTCAAGAGACCCAGTACTTC

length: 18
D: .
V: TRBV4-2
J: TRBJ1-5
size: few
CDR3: CASSQAPLGGMSNQPQHF
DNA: TGTGCCAGCAGCCAAGCCCCACTCGGAGGGATGAGCAATCAGCCCCAGCATTTT

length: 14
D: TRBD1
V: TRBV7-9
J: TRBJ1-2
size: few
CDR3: CASSRDRVVYGYTF
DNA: TGTGCCAGCAGCCGCGACAGGGTCGTCTATGGCTACACCTTC

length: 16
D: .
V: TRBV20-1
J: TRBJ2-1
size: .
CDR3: CSARETLGANYNEQFF
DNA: TGCAGTGCTAGAGAAACCCTCGGGGCTAACTACAATGAGCAGTTCTTC

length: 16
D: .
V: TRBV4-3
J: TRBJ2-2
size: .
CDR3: CASSQDSSGNTGELFF
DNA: TGCGCCAGCAGCCAAGATTCCTCAGGGAACACCGGGGAGCTGTTTTTT

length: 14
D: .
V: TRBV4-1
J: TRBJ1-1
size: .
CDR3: CASSQNVGWGEAFF
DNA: TGCGCCAGCAGCCAAAATGTAGGGTGGGGAGAAGCTTTCTTT

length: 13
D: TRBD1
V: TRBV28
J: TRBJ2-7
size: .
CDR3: CASSRDRPAEQYF
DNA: TGTGCCAGCAGCCGGGACAGACCTGCCGAGCAGTACTTC

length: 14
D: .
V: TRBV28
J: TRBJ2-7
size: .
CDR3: CASSSRTETYEQYF
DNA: TGTGCCAGCAGTTCCAGGACGGAGACCTACGAGCAGTACTTC

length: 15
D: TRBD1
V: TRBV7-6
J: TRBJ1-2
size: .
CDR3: CASSQGALTGSGYTF
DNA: TGTGCCAGCAGCCAGGGGGCCCTGACAGGGTCTGGCTACACCTTC

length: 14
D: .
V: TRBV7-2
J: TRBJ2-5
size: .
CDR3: CASSLQGSKETQYF
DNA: TGTGCCAGCAGCTTACAGGGGTCTAAAGAGACCCAGTACTTC

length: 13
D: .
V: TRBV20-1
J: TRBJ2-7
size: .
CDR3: CSANTPNSYEQYF
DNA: TGCAGTGCTAACACACCAAATTCCTACGAGCAGTACTTC

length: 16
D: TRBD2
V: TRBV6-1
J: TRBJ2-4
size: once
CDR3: CASSSGGREAKNIQYF
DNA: TGTGCCAGCAGCAGCGGCGGGAGGGAGGCCAAAAACATTCAGTACTTC

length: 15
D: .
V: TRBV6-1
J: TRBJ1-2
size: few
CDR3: CASSETRVINYGYTF
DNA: TGTGCCAGCAGTGAAACAAGGGTTATTAACTATGGCTACACCTTC

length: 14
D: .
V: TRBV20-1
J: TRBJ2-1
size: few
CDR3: CSARDGPQYNEQFF
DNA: TGCAGTGCTAGAGATGGACCACAGTATAATGAGCAGTTCTTC

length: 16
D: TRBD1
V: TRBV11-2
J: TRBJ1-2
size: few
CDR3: CASSLWPGQGDYGYTF
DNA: TGTGCCAGCAGCTTATGGCCGGGACAGGGGGACTATGGCTACACCTTC

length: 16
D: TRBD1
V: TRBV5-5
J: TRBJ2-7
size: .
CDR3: CASSPPLQGTPNEQYF
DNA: TGTGCCAGCAGCCCGCCCCTACAGGGGACCCCCAACGAGCAGTACTTC

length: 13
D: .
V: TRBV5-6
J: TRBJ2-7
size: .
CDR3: CASSVGRQREQYF
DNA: TGTGCCAGCAGCGTGGGTCGGCAGCGGGAGCAGTACTTC

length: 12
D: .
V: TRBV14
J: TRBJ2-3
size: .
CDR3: CASSGLHDTQYF
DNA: TGTGCCAGCAGCGGACTACACGATACGCAGTATTTT

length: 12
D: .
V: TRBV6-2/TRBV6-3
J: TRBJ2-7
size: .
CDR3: CASSYHDYEQYF
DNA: TGTGCCAGCAGTTACCACGACTACGAGCAGTACTTC

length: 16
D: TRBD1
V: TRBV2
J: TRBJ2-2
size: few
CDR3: CASSEGTGANTGELFF
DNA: TGTGCCAGCAGTGAAGGGACAGGGGCGAACACCGGGGAGCTGTTTTTT

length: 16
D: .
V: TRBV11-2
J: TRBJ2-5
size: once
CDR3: CASSLGARLGQETQYF
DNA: TGTGCCAGCAGCTTAGGGGCTCGGCTGGGGCAAGAGACCCAGTACTTC

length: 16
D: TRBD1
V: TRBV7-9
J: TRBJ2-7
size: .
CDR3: CASSDPGQGPGGEQYF
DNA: TGTGCCAGCAGCGATCCGGGACAGGGACCGGGAGGCGAGCAGTACTTC

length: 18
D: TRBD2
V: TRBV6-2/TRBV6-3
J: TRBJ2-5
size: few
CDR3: CASSYPTGTILWWETQYF
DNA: TGTGCCAGCAGTTACCCAACGGGGACTATTCTTTGGTGGGAGACCCAGTACTTC

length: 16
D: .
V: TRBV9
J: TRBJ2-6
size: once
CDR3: CASSVQSLSGANVLTF
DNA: TGTGCCAGCAGCGTCCAGAGTCTGTCTGGGGCCAACGTCCTGACTTTC

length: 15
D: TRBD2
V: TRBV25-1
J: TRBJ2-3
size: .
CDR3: CASSETSGNRNTQYF
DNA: TGTGCCAGCAGTGAAACTAGCGGGAACCGTAATACGCAGTATTTT

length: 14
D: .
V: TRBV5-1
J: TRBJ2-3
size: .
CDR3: CASRNSGITDTQYF
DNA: TGCGCCAGCAGAAATAGCGGAATCACAGATACGCAGTATTTT

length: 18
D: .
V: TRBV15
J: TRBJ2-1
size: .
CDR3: CATSYILGGVARHNEQFF
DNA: TGTGCCACCAGCTACATTCTGGGTGGCGTGGCTCGGCACAATGAGCAGTTCTTC

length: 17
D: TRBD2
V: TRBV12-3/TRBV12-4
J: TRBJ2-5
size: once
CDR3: CASSRPGLAGSKETQYF
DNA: TGTGCCAGCAGTCGACCGGGACTAGCGGGCTCGAAAGAGACCCAGTACTTC

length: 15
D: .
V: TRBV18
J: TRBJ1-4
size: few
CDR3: CASSPRPATNEKLFF
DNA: TGTGCCAGCTCACCCCGGCCTGCAACTAATGAAAAACTGTTTTTT

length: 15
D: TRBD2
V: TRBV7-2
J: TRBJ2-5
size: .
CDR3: CASSVAGLPSETQYF
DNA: TGTGCCAGCAGCGTAGCGGGCCTACCCTCGGAGACCCAGTACTTC

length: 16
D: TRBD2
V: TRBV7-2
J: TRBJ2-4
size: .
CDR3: CASSFVGRAAKNIQYF
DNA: TGTGCCAGCAGCTTCGTCGGGAGGGCAGCCAAAAACATTCAGTACTTC

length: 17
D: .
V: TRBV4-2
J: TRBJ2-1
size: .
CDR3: CASSQVATGRVRNEQFF
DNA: TGTGCCAGCAGCCAAGTAGCGACGGGGCGGGTCAGAAATGAGCAGTTCTTC

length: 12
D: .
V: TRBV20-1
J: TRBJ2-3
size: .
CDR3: CSARIFRDTQYF
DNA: TGCAGTGCTAGGATTTTTAGGGATACGCAGTATTTT

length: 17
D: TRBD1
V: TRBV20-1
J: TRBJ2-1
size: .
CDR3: CSAKRGPNRGLYNEQFF
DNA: TGCAGTGCGAAGAGGGGACCCAACAGGGGTCTCTACAATGAGCAGTTCTTC

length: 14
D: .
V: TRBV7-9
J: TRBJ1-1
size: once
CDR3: CASSDRAGGSEAFF
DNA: TGTGCCAGCAGCGATAGGGCTGGGGGCTCTGAAGCTTTCTTT

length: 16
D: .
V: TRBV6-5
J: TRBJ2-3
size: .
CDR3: CASSYEAEDRRGAQYF
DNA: TGTGCCAGCAGTTACGAGGCTGAAGACAGAAGGGGTGCGCAGTATTTT

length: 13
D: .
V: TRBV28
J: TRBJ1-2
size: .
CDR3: CASSVQDNYGYTF
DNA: TGTGCCAGCAGTGTACAGGATAACTATGGCTACACCTTC

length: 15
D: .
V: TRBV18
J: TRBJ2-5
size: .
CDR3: CASSLGIQFWETQYF
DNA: TGTGCCAGCTCACTCGGCATACAATTTTGGGAGACCCAGTACTTC

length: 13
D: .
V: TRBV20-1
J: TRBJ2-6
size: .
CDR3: CSARASGANVLTF
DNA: TGCAGTGCCCGCGCGTCTGGGGCCAACGTCCTGACTTTC

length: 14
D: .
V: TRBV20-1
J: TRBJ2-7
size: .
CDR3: CSARGQNSAYEQYF
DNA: TGCAGTGCTAGGGGCCAAAACTCGGCCTACGAGCAGTACTTC